The 21 T cell receptor beta chains below all came from one sample that was sequenced in a study of blood T cell repertoires in COVID-19. Data came from immunoSEQ multiplex PCR; TCRdb stores just in-frame clones and leaves some out. The repertoire holds 15,000 to 20,000 clones, with 89% as singletons. Sequenced input: peripheral blood. The receptors were sampled from a human donor in a cohort sampled during active COVID-19.

Remarks on this clone: Germline and junction disagree at one end, which may indicate a read error. This rearrangement joins TRBV18 to TRBJ1-2; no reliable D call. The length of the CDR3 is 12 residues. Germline values: CDR1 KGHSH, CDR2 LQKENI. The CDR3 sequence: CASSPPTQLISF. The CDR3 nucleotides are TGTGCCAGCTCACCACCGACACAGCTAATCTCCTTC. Filled out from reference TRBV18 and TRBJ1-2, the complete variable domain reads NAGVMQNPRHLVRRRGQEARLRCSPMKGHSHVYWYRQLPEEGLKFMVYLQKENIIDESGMPKERFSAEFPKEGPSILRIQQVVRGDSAAYFCASSPPTQLISFGSGTRLTVV.

This clone is large by share. The chain couples TRBV9 to TRBJ2-7; 8 bases align to TRBD2. Trimming at V came to 4 bases and at J to 3 bases, leaving 9 bases not matched to a gene. CDR1 is SGDLS and CDR2 is YYNGEE in the germline V gene. This CDR3 has 15 residues. CDR3 protein: CASSLRAGVGYEQYF. The CDR3 DNA is TGTGCCAGCAGCCTCCGAGCGGGAGTAGGCTACGAGCAGTACTTC.

This chain joins TRBV28 and TRBJ1-1; the match to TRBD1 covers 7 bases. This CDR3 comprises 11 residues. The V gene end was trimmed by 6 bases and the J gene end by 12 bases; junction bases not matched to a gene: 7. From germline, CDR1 is MDHEN and CDR2 SYDVKM. The CDR3 region has the DNA TGTGCCAGCAGCTTAGACAGGGCGACTTTCTTT. Translated: CASSLDRATFF.

This clone came up a few times. The gene calls are TRBV6-1 and TRBJ1-2, with 8 positions matching TRBD1. With V trimmed by 1 base and J by 4 bases, 5 bases remained unmatched. The CDR3 spans 15 residues. Germline CDR1 MNHNS, CDR2 SASEGT. CDR3 sequence: CASSEGSGGAYGYTF. The CDR3 DNA sequence: TGTGCCAGCAGTGAAGGGTCAGGGGGCGCCTATGGCTACACCTTC.

The rearrangement links TRBV28 to TRBJ2-1; 10 nucleotides agree with TRBD2. The V segment lost 7 bases and the J segment 9 bases; nucleotides outside the gene matches: 6. The CDR3 spans 13 residues. Germline V gives CDR1 MDHEN, CDR2 SYDVKM. CDR3 sequence (DNA): TGTGCCAGCATCCTAGCGGGAGCGAGTGAGCAGTTCTTC. Encoded protein: CASILAGASEQFF. The variable domain in full, with the rest retrieved from reference TRBV28 and TRBJ2-1, is DVKVTQSSRYLVKRTGEKVFLECVQDMDHENMFWYRQDPGLGLRLIYFSYDVKMKEKGDIPEGYSVSREKKERFSLILESASTNQTSMYLCASILAGASEQFFGPGTRLTVL.

The rearrangement uses TRBV7-9 and TRBJ2-2; tentatively, D is TRBD2 (6 bases). The CDR3 has 14 amino acids. The germline V gene encodes CDR1 SEHNR and CDR2 FQNEAQ (reference sequence). Trimming left V 5 bases short and J 2 bases short, with 9 bases between. The CDR3 region is CASSRDFNTGELFF. The CDR3 nucleotides read TGTGCCAGCAGCCGGGACTTCAACACCGGGGAGCTGTTTTTT.

The rearrangement uses TRBV27 and TRBJ2-5, with D perhaps TRBD2 (5 bases). The CDR3 is 14 residues long. In germline, CDR1 is MNHEY, CDR2 SMNVEV (reference sequence). V shed 6 bases and J shed 5 bases, with 16 bases lying between them. CDR3 nucleotide sequence: TGTGCCAGCAGACCCGGGTGGACTTCGGAGACCCAGTACTTC. This gives the protein CASRPGWTSETQYF.

The V call is TRBV4-1, the J call TRBJ1-6, with D hard to call. V was pared by 0 bases and J by 7 bases, with 10 bases between. This CDR3 is built from 15 residues. The germline V gene encodes CDR1 MGHRA and CDR2 YSYEKL. The CDR3 is CASSQEGRRNSPLHF. CDR3 sequence (DNA): TGCGCCAGCAGCCAAGAGGGCCGGAGGAATTCACCCCTCCACTTT.

This chain's CDR3 is CASRSTSGLYEQYF. The CDR3 nucleotides are TGTGCCAGCAGGTCGACTAGCGGGCTTTACGAGCAGTACTTC. The V and J genes are TRBV6-5 and TRBJ2-7; TRBD2 aligns across 10 bases. CDR1 and CDR2 from the germline V gene are MNHEY and SVGAGI. The junction had 6 bases not matched to a gene; V was cut back by 6 bases and J by 4 bases. The CDR3 runs to 14 residues.

V and J are TRBV5-1 and TRBJ2-2; TRBD2 aligns across 14 bases. CDR1 is SGHRS, CDR2 YFSETQ, per germline. The CDR3 loop spans 18 amino acids. Losses at the gene ends were 4 bases for V and 4 bases for J; bases not matched to a gene: 9. CDR3 DNA: TGCGCCAGCAGCCCTGGACTAGCGGGAGGTCGTGGCACCGGGGAGCTGTTTTTT. Protein: CASSPGLAGGRGTGELFF.

This chain links TRBV7-2 with TRBJ2-7; D is unresolved. The CDR3 is 12 amino acids. The germline gives CDR1 SGHTA, CDR2 FQGNSA. V gave up 4 bases and J gave up 3 bases, with 7 bases separating them. The chain's CDR3 is CASSYINYEQYF. Written as DNA, the CDR3 is TGTGCCAGCAGCTATATTAACTACGAGCAGTACTTC.

Notes on this clone: The same CDR3 arises from other DNA sequences in this sample as well. The V gene is TRBV28, the J gene TRBJ1-1; TRBD1 matches 7 bases. Germline CDR1 reads MDHEN; CDR2 reads SYDVKM. The CDR3 has 15 amino acids. V lost 3 bases to trimming and J lost 1 base; unmatched junction nucleotides: 5. CDR3 sequence (DNA): TGTGCCAGCAGTTTTAAAGGGGGCGGGAACACTGAAGCTTTCTTT. Its translation is CASSFKGGGNTEAFF.

The chain uses TRBV11-2 and TRBJ2-3, with D perhaps TRBD2 (5 bases). Trimming took 2 bases from V and 0 from J, leaving 9 bases between them. Germline-derived CDR1 and CDR2 are SGHAT and FQNNGV. CDR3 length: 15 amino acids. The CDR3 is CASSLRRASTDTQYF. DNA of the CDR3: TGTGCCAGCAGCTTAAGGCGGGCCAGCACAGATACGCAGTATTTT.

This sequence joins TRBV5-1 and TRBJ2-3, with D possibly TRBD1 on 6 matching bases. Germline V gene sequence: CDR1 SGHRS, CDR2 YFSETQ. V was clipped by 2 bases and J by 2 bases, with 9 bases between them. This CDR3 contains 14 residues. The CDR3: CASSLGGYTDTQYF. The CDR3 nucleotides are TGCGCCAGCAGCTTAGGGGGTTACACAGATACGCAGTATTTT.

A note on this clone: Different DNA sequences within this sample yield the same CDR3. The chain links TRBV7-9 to TRBJ2-1; a possible D gene is TRBD2 (5 bases). Between the trimmed V and J ends, which lost 0 bases and 2 bases, there was a span of 11 bases. The CDR3 extends over 16 amino acids. Germline V gives CDR1 SEHNR, CDR2 FQNEAQ (reference sequence). CDR3 nucleotides: TGTGCCAGCAGCTTAGCGCTCGCGGGTGCCTACAATGAGCAGTTCTTC. Its protein product is CASSLALAGAYNEQFF.

This sequence joins TRBV4-1 and TRBJ2-7; 7 bases line up with TRBD1. Germline V gene sequence: CDR1 MGHRA, CDR2 YSYEKL. With 5 bases clipped from V and 1 base from J, the junction kept 2 bases outside the gene matches. The CDR3 has 13 residues. CDR3 sequence reads: CASSKGQSYEQYF. The CDR3 bases are TGCGCCAGCAGCAAGGGACAGTCCTACGAGCAGTACTTC.

The chain joins TRBV28 to TRBJ1-2; 9 bases match TRBD1. Germline V gene sequence: CDR1 MDHEN, CDR2 SYDVKM. Unmatched junction bases numbered 8, after V lost 2 bases and J lost 7 bases. This CDR3 has 15 residues. CDR3 amino acids: CASSLPNRGPSGYTF. As DNA, the CDR3 is TGTGCCAGCAGTTTACCAAACAGGGGGCCGAGTGGCTACACCTTC.

The chain is built from TRBV5-6 and TRBJ1-1; D gene unclear. The V end lost 0 bases, the J end lost 1 base, and 7 bases lay between the germline ends. The CDR3 spans 14 residues. Per germline, CDR1 SGHDT and CDR2 YYEEEE. The CDR3 loop is CASSLGPPNTEAFF. DNA for the CDR3: TGTGCCAGCAGCTTGGGGCCGCCGAACACTGAAGCTTTCTTT.

The chain recombines TRBV28 with TRBJ2-1, with TRBD1 matching 7 bases. The CDR3 spans 16 residues. Germline V CDR1 and CDR2: MDHEN, SYDVKM. Germline trimming cut 6 bases from V and 2 bases from J; bases unmatched to any gene: 10. DNA of the CDR3: TGTGCCAGCAGATCCCTTGGACAGGCTGCCTACAATGAGCAGTTCTTC. This encodes CASRSLGQAAYNEQFF.

The V call is TRBV4-2, the J call TRBJ2-3; TRBD1 matches 7 bases. The V segment lost 3 bases and the J segment 2 bases; nucleotides outside the gene matches: 8. The CDR3 contains 16 residues. Per the germline V gene, CDR1 is LGHNA and CDR2 is YNFKEQ. The CDR3 loop is CASSQILGGPTDTQYF. In nucleotides, the CDR3 is TGTGCCAGCAGCCAGATCCTAGGGGGCCCCACAGATACGCAGTATTTT.

This clone was observed a handful of times. V gene TRBV5-4 combines with J gene TRBJ2-7; the D gene is possibly TRBD1 (5 bases). CDR1 and CDR2 from the germline V gene are SGHNT and YYREEE (reference sequence). The V end lost 4 bases, the J end lost 4 bases, and 15 bases lay between the germline ends. The length of the CDR3 is 14 residues. CDR3 nucleotide sequence: TGTGCCAGCAGCCCCGACAGAGGACCGTACGAGCAGTACTTC. Protein product: CASSPDRGPYEQYF. Drawing the rest from reference TRBV5-4 and TRBJ2-7, the complete variable domain is ETGVTQSPTHLIKTRGQQVTLRCSSQSGHNTVSWYQQALGQGPQFIFQYYREEENGRGNFPPRFSGLQFPNYSSELNVNALELDDSALYLCASSPDRGPYEQYFGPGTRLTVT.